This T cell receptor (beta chain) emerged from a study of blood T cells in healthy people across ages. General study findings and limits: Strong correlation linked observed beta diversity and percent naive T cells.

With respect to this clonotype: The antigen is unknown.

In terms of origin and age, donors were healthy Caucasian individuals from Russia aged roughly 6 to 95. The second PCR ran roughly 6 to 11 cycles with a sample-barcoded 5' primer and J-beta primers. TCRdb re-called the 5' RACE reads through MiXCR, storing one row per CDR3 protein. The sample has some 880,000 distinct CDR3 sequences, under 40% seen once. Germline V CDR1 and CDR2: MNHEY, SVGEGT. This CDR3 spans 17 amino acids. J lost 0 bases, V lost 2 bases, and 6 bases had no gene match. Sequenced input: blood. The TCR was taken from a man aged 18 to 35 in good health. V and J are TRBV6-2 or TRBV6-3 and TRBJ2-1; 8 bases match TRBD1. DNA for the CDR3: TGTGCCAGCAGTTACCCCCGACAGGGGAGCTCCTACAATGAGCAGTTCTTC. Its translation is CASSYPRQGSSYNEQFF.